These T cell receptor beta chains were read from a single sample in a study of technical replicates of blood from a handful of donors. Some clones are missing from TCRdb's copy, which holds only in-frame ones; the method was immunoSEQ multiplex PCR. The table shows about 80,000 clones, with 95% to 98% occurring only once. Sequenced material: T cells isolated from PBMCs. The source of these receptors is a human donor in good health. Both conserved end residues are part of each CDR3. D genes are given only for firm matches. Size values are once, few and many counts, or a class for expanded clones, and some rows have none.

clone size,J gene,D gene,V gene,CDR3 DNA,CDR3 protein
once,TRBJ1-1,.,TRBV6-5,TGTGCCAGCAGTTACTCGAACAGGGCGGACACTGAAGCTTTCTTT,CASSYSNRADTEAFF
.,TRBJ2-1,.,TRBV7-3,TGTGCCAGCAGCCGATCCCGGGGGTTCTCCTACAATGAGCAGTTCTTC,CASSRSRGFSYNEQFF
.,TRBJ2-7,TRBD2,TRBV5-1,TGCGCCAGCAGCTCATCCGGGACTAGTCACTCCTACGAGCAGTACTTC,CASSSSGTSHSYEQYF
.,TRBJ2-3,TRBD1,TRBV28,TGTGCCAGCCGACCCCCGGGACAGGGCCCAGATACGCAGTATTTT,CASRPPGQGPDTQYF
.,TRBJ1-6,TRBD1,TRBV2,TGTGCCAGCAGCTTCCGGGACAGGGTCTTCTCCTATAATTCACCCCTCCACTTT,CASSFRDRVFSYNSPLHF
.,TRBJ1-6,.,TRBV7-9,TGTGCCAGCAGCTTTCTCTCTCGGGGGTCCAACGCCTATAATTCACCCCTCCACTTT,CASSFLSRGSNAYNSPLHF
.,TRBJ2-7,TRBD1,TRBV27,TGTGCCAGCAGCCTACAGGGGGGAGAGCACGAGCAGTACTTC,CASSLQGGEHEQYF
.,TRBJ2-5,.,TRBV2,TGTGCCAGCAGCAGGGTGGAGACCCAGTACTTC,CASSRVETQYF
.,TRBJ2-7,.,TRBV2,TGTGCCAGCAGTGACTGGCAAACCTACGAGCAGTACTTC,CASSDWQTYEQYF
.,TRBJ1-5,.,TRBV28,TGTGCCAGCAGTTTCGGTAGCAATCAGCCCCAGCATTTT,CASSFGSNQPQHF
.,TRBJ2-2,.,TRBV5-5,TGTGCCAGCAGCTTCAGCCAGGGGCCACGGAGGACCGGGGAGCTGTTTTTT,CASSFSQGPRRTGELFF
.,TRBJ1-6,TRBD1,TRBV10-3,TGTGCCATCACCCGGACAGGGGGCTGGAATTCACCCCTCCACTTT,CAITRTGGWNSPLHF
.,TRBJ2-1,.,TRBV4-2,TGTGCCAGCAGACAAGATAGGGGGAGAAAGCAGTTCTTC,CASRQDRGRKQFF
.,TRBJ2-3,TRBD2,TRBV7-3,TGTGCCAGCAGCCAAGCATATAGCGGGGGCACGCAGTATTTT,CASSQAYSGGTQYF
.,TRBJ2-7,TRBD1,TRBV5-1,TGCGCCAGCAGCCTTCGACAGGGGTCCTACGAGCAGTACTTC,CASSLRQGSYEQYF
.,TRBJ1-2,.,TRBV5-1,TGCGCCAGCAGACCGACAGATTATGGCTACACCTTC,CASRPTDYGYTF
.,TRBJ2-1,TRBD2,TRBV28,TGTGCCAGCAATCGCGCGGGAGGGGGAGAGGAGCAGTTCTTC,CASNRAGGGEEQFF
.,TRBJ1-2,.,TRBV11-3,TGTGCCATCTGGGGTTCAGGGGGCTACACCTTC,CAIWGSGGYTF
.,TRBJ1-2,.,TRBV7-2,TGTGCCAGCAGCTTCCGTGAGCACTATGGCTACACCTTC,CASSFREHYGYTF
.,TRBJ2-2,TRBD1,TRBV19,TGTGCCAGTAGTTTCCTCCTCAGGGGGACCGGGGAGCTGTTTTTT,CASSFLLRGTGELFF
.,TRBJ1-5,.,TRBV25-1,TGTGCCAGCAATGAGGGCAACAATCAGCCCCAGCATTTT,CASNEGNNQPQHF
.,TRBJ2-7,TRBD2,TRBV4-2,TGTGCCAGCAGCCAAGATCAGGGGACTAGCGACGAGCAGTACTTC,CASSQDQGTSDEQYF
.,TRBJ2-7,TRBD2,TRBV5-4,TGTGCCAGCTCCCTAGCGGACCAGAGCGAGCAGTACTTC,CASSLADQSEQYF
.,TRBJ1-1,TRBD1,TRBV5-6,TGTGCCAGCAGCCCTGTGCGGACAGGGAGGACTTTCTTT,CASSPVRTGRTFF
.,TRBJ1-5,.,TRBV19,TGTGCCAGTAGTCCCCCCAACAGGGTCAATCAGCCCCAGCATTTT,CASSPPNRVNQPQHF